This T cell receptor beta chain was captured in a study of immune evolution from preneoplasia to lung adenocarcinoma. Overall study findings and caveats: Clonality was highest in normal lung, lower in later-stage lesions apparently.

With regard to this clone: Its antigen is still unknown.

Each case's diagnosis was confirmed by two pathologists on H&E. After pathologic assessment, macro-dissection selected premalignant or tumor cells for extraction. Profiled with immunoSEQ multiplex PCR; TCRdb holds only in-frame clones, not every one. The profile covers 9,000 or so clones, with around 89% appearing a single time and roughly 2.5% taken by the ten largest. The clonotype was recovered from a person between 65 and 80 years old with invasive lung adenocarcinoma. The sample taken for sequencing was FFPE invasive lung adenocarcinoma tissue.

The CDR3 spells CASSETQDSSYEQYF. The CDR3 nucleotides read TGTGCCAGCAGTGAAACTCAGGACAGCTCCTACGAGCAGTACTTC. This rearrangement joins TRBV6-1 to TRBJ2-7, with a weak D call TRBD1 (6 bases). V was clipped by 2 bases and J by 0 bases, with 11 bases between them. CDR3 size: 15 residues. Germline CDR1 MNHNS, CDR2 SASEGT.